This T cell receptor beta chain was recovered during a study of blood T cell repertoires in COVID-19. The V gene lost 1 base and the J gene lost 4 bases, with 7 bases spanning the gap. Germline CDR1 reads PRHDT; CDR2 reads FYEKMQ (reference sequence). The CDR3 contains 13 residues. Assay: immunoSEQ multiplex PCR; the TCRdb copy retains only in-frame clones and omits some. Of 140,000 or so clones in the sample, around 87% were seen once. This clone was recorded only once. The sequenced sample was PBMCs or T cells enriched from blood (not recorded which). The sequence was obtained from a man aged 60 to 69 who had recovered from COVID-19. V usage is TRBV13 and J usage is TRBJ2-5; perhaps TRBD1 as D (6 bases). The DNA of the CDR3 is TGTGCCAGCAGCTTAGACAGGGCAGAGACCCAGTACTTC. Protein sequence: CASSLDRAETQYF.